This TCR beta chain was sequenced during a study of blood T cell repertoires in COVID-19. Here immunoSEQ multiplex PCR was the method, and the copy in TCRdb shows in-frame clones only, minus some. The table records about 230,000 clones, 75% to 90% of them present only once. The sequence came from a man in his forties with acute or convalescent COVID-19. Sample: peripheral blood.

The CDR3 nucleotides read TGCAGCGCCGGTAGCAATCAGCCCCAGCATTTT. The encoded protein is CSAGSNQPQHF. This chain links TRBV29-1 with TRBJ1-5; D gene ambiguous. The CDR3 sequence is 11 residues long. Germline values: CDR1 SQVTM, CDR2 ANQGSEA. Trimming took off 7 bases at V and 0 bases at J, with 4 bases between the two ends.